The 8 T cell receptor beta chains reported below all come from one sample, sequenced in a study of cytomegalovirus exposure and HLA in healthy donors. Researchers ran the PCR with 60 Vbeta and 13 Jbeta primers. Profiling relied on immunoSEQ multiplex PCR, and the TCRdb table lists in-frame clones only, not all of them. Here the sample table reports about 140,000 clones. What was sequenced was PBMCs. All receptors derive from a woman under 30 in good health and CMV-seronegative.

This chain uses TRBV10-3 with TRBJ1-2, with 9 nucleotides matching TRBD1. CDR1 and CDR2 from the germline V gene are ENHRY and SYGVKD. The ends lost 7 bases at V and 2 bases at J; junction bases unmatched: 2. This CDR3 is built from 13 residues. CDR3 DNA sequence: TGTGCCATCACCGGACAGGGGAACTATGGCTACACCTTC. Translating gives CAITGQGNYGYTF.

The chain has TRBV6-6 and TRBJ2-7; maybe TRBD1 (5 bases). Germline-derived CDR1 and CDR2 are MNHNY and SVGAGI (reference sequence). There are 15 residues in the CDR3. Trimming stripped 0 bases from V and 3 bases from J, with 12 bases between. CDR3: CASSYSMGQGYEQYV. The CDR3 coding sequence is TGTGCCAGCAGTTACTCGATGGGGCAGGGCTACGAGCAGTACGTC.

The chain joins TRBV6-5 to TRBJ2-1, with TRBD2 matching over 7 bases. CDR3 length: 12 amino acids. The germline CDR1 and CDR2 sequences are MNHEY and SVGAGI. V lost 5 bases to trimming and J lost 15 bases; unmatched junction nucleotides: 10. The CDR3 region is CASSPTSRVWFF. The CDR3 nucleotides are TGTGCCAGCAGTCCGACTAGCCGGGTATGGTTCTTC.

As DNA, the CDR3 is TGTGCCAGCACCCAATCGAGGGAGACCCAGTACTTC. It specifies CASTQSRETQYF. This rearrangement joins TRBV7-2 to TRBJ2-5; no clear D. CDR3 length equals 12 residues. Germline V gene data show CDR1 as SGHTA and CDR2 as FQGNSA. V lost 7 bases to trimming and J lost 5 bases, with 11 bases between them.

The rearrangement uses TRBV4-2 and TRBJ2-3; TRBD2 agrees at 7 bases. The CDR3 loop spans 13 amino acids. Trimming took 4 bases from V and 6 from J; bases not matched to a gene: 4. Germline V CDR1 and CDR2: LGHNA, YNFKEQ. The CDR3 loop reads CASSPGGGDTQYF. CDR3 coding DNA: TGTGCCAGCAGCCCGGGGGGTGGTGATACGCAGTATTTT.

The chain recombines TRBV28 with TRBJ1-3; the D is unclear. Deletions cut 2 bases from V and 0 bases from J, with 11 bases between. CDR3 length: 16 residues. Germline V CDR1 and CDR2: MDHEN, SYDVKM. CDR3 sequence (DNA): TGTGCCAGCAGTTTAGAGTCCGTTTCCTCTGGAAACACCATATATTTT. Protein: CASSLESVSSGNTIYF. The variable domain in full, completed from reference TRBV28 and TRBJ1-3, reads DVKVTQSSRYLVKRTGEKVFLECVQDMDHENMFWYRQDPGLGLRLIYFSYDVKMKEKGDIPEGYSVSREKKERFSLILESASTNQTSMYLCASSLESVSSGNTIYFGEGSWLTVV.

The V call is TRBV30, the J call TRBJ1-3, with TRBD1 identical over 8 bases. J was trimmed by 2 bases and V by 2 bases; bases with no gene match: 5. The CDR3 length is 15 residues. Germline V gene data show CDR1 as GTSNPN and CDR2 as SVGIG (reference sequence). CDR3 bases: TGTGCCTGGAGTTTCTCAGGGGGCCCTGGAAACACCATATATTTT. This codes for CAWSFSGGPGNTIYF.

The V call is TRBV1, the J call TRBJ2-7; TRBD2, the D gene given by the table, was not confirmed from the DNA. TRBV1 is a pseudogene. The CDR3 runs to 16 residues. CDR3 region: CTSSLETSASSYEQYF. In nucleotides, the CDR3 is TGCACCAGCAGCCTGGAGACTAGCGCAAGCTCCTACGAGCAGTACTTC.